This is a list of T cell receptor beta chains from one sample in a study of blood T cell repertoires in COVID-19. Profiling relied on immunoSEQ multiplex PCR, and the TCRdb table lists in-frame clones only, not all of them. The sample yields some 250,000 clones, 86% seen once. Material: peripheral blood. The receptors come from a woman in her twenties or thirties with COVID-19, enrolled during active disease. CDR3s include the opening cysteine and the closing phenylalanine or tryptophan. Fields, in order: clone size, J gene, V gene, D gene, CDR3 DNA, CDR3 protein. A D gene is named only where the DNA matches it firmly. A row's size may be missing; if present it is once, few, many or a size class.

abundance: NA; j_gene: TRBJ2-1; v_gene: TRBV5-6; d_gene: TRBD2; CDR3nt: TGTGCCAGCAGCTGGGGAGGGAATGAGCAGTTCTTC; CDR3aa: CASSWGGNEQFF
abundance: NA; j_gene: TRBJ1-4; v_gene: TRBV11-2; d_gene: TRBD1; CDR3nt: TGTGCCAGCAGCCCCCGGGACAGGGGGAATGAAAAACTGTTTTTT; CDR3aa: CASSPRDRGNEKLFF
abundance: NA; j_gene: TRBJ1-6; v_gene: TRBV6-5; d_gene: NA; CDR3nt: TGTGCCAGCAGGGGGGGGCGCGGTAATTCACCCCTCCACTTT; CDR3aa: CASRGGRGNSPLHF
abundance: NA; j_gene: TRBJ2-2; v_gene: TRBV10-1; d_gene: TRBD1; CDR3nt: TGCGGGCTGGGGACAGGGAGTTCCGGGGAGCTGTTTTTT; CDR3aa: CGLGTGSSGELFF
abundance: NA; j_gene: TRBJ2-1; v_gene: TRBV2; d_gene: TRBD2; CDR3nt: TGTGCCAGCAGGGTCTTAGCGGGGGGCGCTCTTTACAATGAGCAGTTCTTC; CDR3aa: CASRVLAGGALYNEQFF
abundance: NA; j_gene: TRBJ2-3; v_gene: TRBV10-3; d_gene: TRBD2; CDR3nt: TGTGCCATCAGTGAATTAACCCCGGGGGGGGGTAGCACAGATACGCAGTATTTT; CDR3aa: CAISELTPGGGSTDTQYF
abundance: NA; j_gene: TRBJ2-7; v_gene: TRBV28; d_gene: TRBD2; CDR3nt: TGTGCCAGCGATTTCGTAACTAGCGGGGGCTTCGGCGAGCAGTACTTC; CDR3aa: CASDFVTSGGFGEQYF
abundance: NA; j_gene: TRBJ2-3; v_gene: TRBV19; d_gene: NA; CDR3nt: TGTGCCAGTAGTGCCGAGACAGTATCCGCAGATACGCAGTATTTT; CDR3aa: CASSAETVSADTQYF
abundance: NA; j_gene: TRBJ2-1; v_gene: TRBV7-9; d_gene: NA; CDR3nt: TGTGCCAGCAGCTTACTAGCTCAGAATGAGCAGTTCTTC; CDR3aa: CASSLLAQNEQFF
abundance: NA; j_gene: TRBJ1-2; v_gene: TRBV7-2; d_gene: NA; CDR3nt: TGTGCCAGCAGCTTAGTTCACAACAACTATGGCTACACCTTC; CDR3aa: CASSLVHNNYGYTF
abundance: NA; j_gene: TRBJ2-2; v_gene: TRBV11-2; d_gene: TRBD2; CDR3nt: TGTGCCAGCGCCCTCAGCGGGGGGCTTTTTTTTGGGGAGCTGTTTTTT; CDR3aa: CASALSGGLFFGELFF
abundance: once; j_gene: TRBJ2-7; v_gene: TRBV6-6; d_gene: NA; CDR3nt: TGTGCCAGCAGCACTGTACCGCCCTACGAGCAGTACTTC; CDR3aa: CASSTVPPYEQYF
abundance: once; j_gene: TRBJ1-1; v_gene: TRBV4-1; d_gene: NA; CDR3nt: TGCGCCAGCAGCCAAGATCTGAGTCCCAGGCCCACTGAAGCTTTCTTT; CDR3aa: CASSQDLSPRPTEAFF
abundance: once; j_gene: TRBJ2-1; v_gene: TRBV19; d_gene: NA; CDR3nt: TGTGCCAGTAGCCCTCCTACCTTCCCCAATGAGCAGTTCTTC; CDR3aa: CASSPPTFPNEQFF
abundance: NA; j_gene: TRBJ1-1; v_gene: TRBV18; d_gene: NA; CDR3nt: TGTGCCAGCTCAGGTCTAGGTAGTGAAGCTTTCTTT; CDR3aa: CASSGLGSEAFF
abundance: NA; j_gene: TRBJ2-3; v_gene: TRBV3-1/TRBV3-2; d_gene: TRBD2; CDR3nt: TGTGCCAGCAGCCCCTGGCGAGCGGGGTTCACAGATACGCAGTATTTT; CDR3aa: CASSPWRAGFTDTQYF
abundance: NA; j_gene: TRBJ2-1; v_gene: TRBV10-2; d_gene: TRBD2; CDR3nt: TGCGCCAGCAAGGGACTAGATGCCTACAATGAGCAGTTCTTC; CDR3aa: CASKGLDAYNEQFF
abundance: NA; j_gene: TRBJ1-1; v_gene: TRBV9; d_gene: NA; CDR3nt: TGTGCCAGCAGCGTAGGAGCCGGGTCCACTGAAGCTTTCTTT; CDR3aa: CASSVGAGSTEAFF
abundance: NA; j_gene: TRBJ1-2; v_gene: TRBV24-1; d_gene: TRBD1; CDR3nt: TGTGCCACCAGTGAGGGACCGGGACAGGGGGTGGATGGCTACACCTTC; CDR3aa: CATSEGPGQGVDGYTF
abundance: once; j_gene: TRBJ1-2; v_gene: TRBV11-2; d_gene: NA; CDR3nt: TGTGCCAGCAGCCCCCGGGGGAGTGGTGGCTACACCTTC; CDR3aa: CASSPRGSGGYTF
abundance: NA; j_gene: TRBJ1-1; v_gene: TRBV9; d_gene: NA; CDR3nt: TGTGCCAGCAGCGAGCCCTCGGACAGACGAATGAACACTGAAGCTTTCTTT; CDR3aa: CASSEPSDRRMNTEAFF
abundance: NA; j_gene: TRBJ2-7; v_gene: TRBV4-1; d_gene: TRBD2; CDR3nt: TGCGCCAGCAGCCAAGACCAGCGGGGGGCCTACGAGCAGTACTTC; CDR3aa: CASSQDQRGAYEQYF
abundance: NA; j_gene: TRBJ2-3; v_gene: TRBV29-1; d_gene: NA; CDR3nt: TGCTGTGGTTGGAGCCACACAGATACGCAGTATTTT; CDR3aa: CCGWSHTDTQYF
abundance: NA; j_gene: TRBJ1-1; v_gene: TRBV30; d_gene: NA; CDR3nt: TGTGCCTACACAACGGGGGGGAACACTGAAGCTTTCTTT; CDR3aa: CAYTTGGNTEAFF
abundance: few; j_gene: TRBJ1-2; v_gene: TRBV7-9; d_gene: TRBD1; CDR3nt: TGTGCCAGCAGTTCCGACAGGGGCCTAATCTATGGCTACACCTTC; CDR3aa: CASSSDRGLIYGYTF
abundance: NA; j_gene: TRBJ2-1; v_gene: TRBV3-1/TRBV3-2; d_gene: NA; CDR3nt: TGTGCCAGCAGCCTGCGGGACGCCTCCTACAATGAGCAGTTCTTC; CDR3aa: CASSLRDASYNEQFF